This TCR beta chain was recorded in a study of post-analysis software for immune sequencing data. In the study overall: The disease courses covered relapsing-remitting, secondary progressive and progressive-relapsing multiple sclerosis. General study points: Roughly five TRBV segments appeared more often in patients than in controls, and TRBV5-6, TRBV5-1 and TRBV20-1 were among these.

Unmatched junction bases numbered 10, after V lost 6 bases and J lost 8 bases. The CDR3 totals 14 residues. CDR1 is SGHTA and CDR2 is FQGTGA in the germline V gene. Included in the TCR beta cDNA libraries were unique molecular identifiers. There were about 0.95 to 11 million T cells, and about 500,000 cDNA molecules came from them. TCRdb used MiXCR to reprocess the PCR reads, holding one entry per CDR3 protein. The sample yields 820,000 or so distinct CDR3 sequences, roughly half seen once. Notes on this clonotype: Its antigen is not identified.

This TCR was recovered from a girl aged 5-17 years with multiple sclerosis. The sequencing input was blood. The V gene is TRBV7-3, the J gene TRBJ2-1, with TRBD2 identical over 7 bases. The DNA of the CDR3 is TGTGCCAGCAGGGGAATTGGCGGGAGCCATGAGCAGTTCTTC. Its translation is CASRGIGGSHEQFF.